These 23 T cell receptor beta chains were all obtained from the same sample, sequenced in a study of T cells in Graves' hyperthyroidism and ophthalmopathy. Amplified TCR beta CDR3 regions derived from RNA transcripts. First-round RT-PCR targeting the TCR CDR3 was performed with the HTBI primer set. TCRdb re-derived calls from the multiplex PCR reads in MiXCR, one entry per CDR3 protein. The table has approximately 590,000 distinct CDR3 sequences, about a sixth seen once; the top ten hold approximately 7%. Sequenced input: blood. The receptors derive from a woman in her twenties or thirties with Graves' hyperthyroidism.

V is TRBV11-2 and J is TRBJ2-7, with D perhaps assigned TRBD1 or TRBD2 (5 bases each). The CDR3 is 17 amino acids. Germline CDR1 and CDR2: SGHAT and FQNNGV. Trimming took 5 bases from V and 3 from J, leaving 23 bases between them. This CDR3 is CASSQEGQGRIIYEQYF. The CDR3 DNA follows: TGTGCCAGCAGCCAAGAGGGGCAGGGACGGATAATCTACGAGCAGTACTTC.

This clonotype was recorded many times. The CDR3 region is CASSQETSGRRGGTDTQYF. CDR3 nucleotide sequence: TGTGCCAGCAGCCAAGAAACTAGCGGGAGAAGAGGGGGCACAGATACGCAGTATTTT. V usage is TRBV3-1 and J usage is TRBJ2-3; 11 nucleotides match TRBD2. This CDR3 spans 19 amino acids. Trimming removed 0 bases from V and 1 base from J; junction bases left unmatched: 9. CDR1 and CDR2 from the germline V gene are LGHDT and YNNKEL (reference sequence).

This clonotype was picked up many times. The chain recombines TRBV7-2 with TRBJ2-7; 11 bases are a match to TRBD2. The CDR3 covers 16 residues. Germline loops: CDR1 SGHTA, CDR2 FQGNSA. Trimming cost V 0 bases and J 3 bases; bases outside gene matches: 4. CDR3 in amino acids: CASSLARTSGHYEQYF. CDR3 DNA sequence: TGTGCCAGCAGCTTAGCGCGGACTAGCGGGCACTACGAGCAGTACTTC.

The chain is built from TRBV15 and TRBJ1-6; D possibly corresponds to TRBD1 (5 bases). CDR3 size: 16 residues. CDR1 is LNHNV and CDR2 is YYDKDF in the germline V gene (reference sequence). V lost 0 bases and J lost 4, with 10 bases in between. CDR3 amino acids: CATSRDSRGYNSPLHF. The CDR3 DNA reads as TGTGCCACCAGCAGAGATTCTCGGGGGTATAATTCACCCCTCCACTTT.

This clonotype was found many times. The J gene is TRBJ2-3, the V gene TRBV30; no firm D call. CDR3 length: 12 residues. V shed 0 bases and J shed 0 bases, with 1 base lying between them. The germline V gene encodes CDR1 GTSNPN and CDR2 SVGIG (reference sequence). CDR3 residues: CAWSVSTDTQYF. CDR3 nucleotides: TGTGCCTGGAGTGTAAGCACAGATACGCAGTATTTT.

This clonotype was observed a handful of times. The chain joins TRBV10-1 to TRBJ2-1, with 7 bases identical to TRBD2. CDR3 length: 17 amino acids. Germline V CDR1 and CDR2: WNHNN, SYGVQD (reference sequence). With V trimmed by 3 bases and J by 2 bases, 10 bases remained unmatched. The CDR3 bases are TGCGCCAGCAGTGATGGGGGAGGGCCCCAAACCTACAATGAGCAGTTCTTC. This translates into CASSDGGGPQTYNEQFF.

This clonotype has at least ten counts. The V call is TRBV2, the J call TRBJ2-5; 10 bases agree with TRBD2. Germline loops: CDR1 SNHLY, CDR2 FYNNEI. The CDR3 has 16 residues. After removal of 10 bases from V and 1 base from J, the junction contained 12 bases not matched to a gene. CDR3 region: CATRGRAGGAQETQYF. CDR3 bases: TGTGCCACCAGGGGGAGAGCGGGAGGGGCCCAAGAGACCCAGTACTTC.

This clonotype was counted many times. The gene calls are TRBV27 and TRBJ2-7, with 11 bases fitting TRBD2. The CDR3 has 15 amino acids. V lost 6 bases to trimming and J lost 2 bases; unmatched junction nucleotides: 6. Germline V gene data show CDR1 as MNHEY and CDR2 as SMNVEV (reference sequence). CDR3 DNA sequence: TGTGCCAGCAGCTTAGGGACTAGCGGTACCTACGAGCAGTACTTC. Encoded protein: CASSLGTSGTYEQYF.

This clonotype showed up many times. A read error may explain this, as a much larger clone is one base away. The chain recombines TRBV3-1 with TRBJ1-5; possible D gene TRBD1, 6 bases. There are 14 residues in the CDR3. Germline values: CDR1 LGHDT, CDR2 YNNKEL (reference sequence). Trimming took 1 base from V and 4 from J, leaving 8 bases between them. In DNA form, the CDR3 reads TGTGCCAGCAGCCAAGGGACAGCAAATCAGCCCCAGCATTTT. This gives the protein CASSQGTANQPQHF.

This clonotype was counted ten times or more. DNA for the CDR3: TGTGCCAGCAGCCGCTTATCCGGGACAGGGTCCTACGAGCAGTACTTC. Encoded protein: CASSRLSGTGSYEQYF. This chain links TRBV7-9 with TRBJ2-7, with 9 positions matching TRBD1. The CDR3 is made up of 16 amino acids. Germline CDR1 reads SEHNR; CDR2 reads FQNEAQ (reference sequence). The V segment lost 5 bases and the J segment 1 base; nucleotides outside the gene matches: 9.

This clonotype was seen ten or more times. This chain joins TRBV7-2 and TRBJ1-2, with no clear D. Trimming took 0 bases from V and 8 from J, leaving 10 bases between them. Germline CDR1 reads SGHTA; CDR2 reads FQGNSA. The length of the CDR3 is 13 residues. The CDR3 nucleotides read TGTGCCAGCAGCTTAGCGCAGGTCGGGGGCTACACCTTC. It translates to CASSLAQVGGYTF.

The table lists this clonotype with many counts. The CDR3 DNA reads as TGTGCCAGCAGCTACAATGAAAAACTGTTTTTT. Translation gives CASSYNEKLFF. The chain is built from TRBV28 and TRBJ1-4; D remains ambiguous. The CDR3 loop spans 11 amino acids. Germline-derived CDR1 and CDR2 are MDHEN and SYDVKM. Trimming cost V 6 bases and J 5 bases, with 4 bases left between them.

This clonotype was seen many times. The DNA of the CDR3 is TGTGCCAGCAGCTTAGGACTATCTGGCTCGGGTGAGCAGTTCTTC. It is translated as CASSLGLSGSGEQFF. The chain joins TRBV11-2 to TRBJ2-1, with D possibly TRBD2 on 5 matching bases. V was shortened by 1 base and J by 9 bases, with 16 bases between the two germline ends. In germline, CDR1 is SGHAT, CDR2 FQNNGV. The CDR3 spans 15 residues. The whole variable domain, filled in from reference TRBV11-2 and TRBJ2-1, reads EAGVAQSPRYKIIEKRQSVAFWCNPISGHATLYWYQQILGQGPKLLIQFQNNGVVDDSQLPKDRFSAERLKGVDSTLKIQPAKLEDSAVYLCASSLGLSGSGEQFFGPGTRLTVL.

This clonotype was seen a few times. J is TRBJ1-1 and V is TRBV19; D is unclear. Germline values: CDR1 LNHDA, CDR2 SQIVND (reference sequence). The V gene lost 2 bases and the J gene lost 3 bases, with 7 bases spanning the gap. CDR3 size: 13 residues. CDR3 region: CASSIFGYTEAFF. DNA for the CDR3: TGTGCCAGTAGTATATTCGGATACACTGAAGCTTTCTTT. Complete variable domain (other parts from reference TRBV19 and TRBJ1-1): DGGITQSPKYLFRKEGQNVTLSCEQNLNHDAMYWYRQDPGQGLRLIYYSQIVNDFQKGDIAEGYSVSREKKESFPLTVTSAQKNPTAFYLCASSIFGYTEAFFGQGTRLTVV.

The CDR3: CASNLPGGGYTF. The CDR3 nucleotides are TGCGCCAGCAATCTCCCAGGCGGAGGCTACACCTTC. The V gene is TRBV10-2, the J gene TRBJ1-2; the D is unclear. V lost 7 bases and J lost 8, with 14 bases in between. This CDR3 has 12 amino acids. CDR1 WSHSY and CDR2 SAAADI come from the germline V gene.

Comments on this clonotype: A single base separates this from a much larger clone, so it may be a read error. The CDR3 region is CASPPVPGMDTEAFF. CDR3 DNA sequence: TGTGCCAGCCCCCCCGTCCCGGGAATGGACACTGAAGCTTTCTTT. V and J are TRBV2 and TRBJ1-1, with D hard to call. Germline CDR1 and CDR2: SNHLY and FYNNEI. This CDR3 contains 15 residues. V lost 8 bases and J lost 3, with 19 bases in between. Combining the CDR3 with reference TRBV2 and TRBJ1-1 gives the whole variable domain EPEVTQTPSHQVTQMGQEVILRCVPISNHLYFYWYRQILGQKVEFLVSFYNNEISEKSEIFDDQFSVERPDGSNFTLKIRSTKLEDSAMYFCASPPVPGMDTEAFFGQGTRLTVV.

In the case of this clonotype: A clone one base away is much larger, so this may be a read error. The V gene is TRBV2, the J gene TRBJ1-2; possibly TRBD1 for D (6 bases). Trimming removed 7 bases at V and 9 bases at J, with 18 bases between. The germline CDR1 and CDR2 sequences are SNHLY and FYNNEI. CDR3 length: 13 residues. The CDR3 spells CASTPSGVFSYTF. CDR3 nucleotide sequence: TGTGCCAGCACCCCATCAGGGGTTTTTAGCTACACCTTC.

The sample holds many counts of this clonotype. The chain recombines TRBV5-1 with TRBJ2-1; TRBD2 agrees at 8 bases. The CDR3 covers 15 residues. CDR1 is SGHRS and CDR2 is YFSETQ in the germline V gene. V lost 3 bases and J lost 4; bases outside the gene matches: 6. CDR3 bases: TGCGCCAGCAGCTACGCGGGACTAGAATACAATGAGCAGTTCTTC. It codes for CASSYAGLEYNEQFF.

This clonotype was seen at least ten times. The chain has TRBV28 and TRBJ2-5, with D possibly matching TRBD2 (6 bases). CDR3 length: 16 residues. V was clipped by 4 bases and J by 2 bases, with 17 bases between them. The germline CDR1 and CDR2 sequences are MDHEN and SYDVKM. CDR3 DNA: TGTGCCAGCAGTTCCCGACTAGTAGTACAACAAGAGACCCAGTACTTC. Residues: CASSSRLVVQQETQYF.

This clonotype was seen at least ten times. The chain has TRBV20-1 and TRBJ2-3, with 15 bases aligning to TRBD2. The trim removed 4 bases at V and 4 bases at J, leaving 3 bases unmatched. Germline-derived CDR1 and CDR2 are DFQATT and SNEGSKA (reference sequence). The CDR3 contains 15 residues. The CDR3 reads CSATRTSGRADTQYF. CDR3 coding DNA: TGCAGTGCTACCAGGACTAGCGGGAGGGCAGATACGCAGTATTTT.

In its sample, this clonotype was seen a few times. The chain is built from TRBV6-5 and TRBJ1-1; tentatively, D is TRBD1 (6 bases). The CDR3 totals 16 residues. V lost 0 bases, J lost 3 bases, and 14 bases lay in between. The germline V gene has CDR1 MNHEY and CDR2 SVGAGI. The CDR3 sequence is CASSYSPGAYYTEAFF. CDR3 DNA sequence: TGTGCCAGCAGTTACTCGCCAGGGGCCTACTACACTGAAGCTTTCTTT.

This clonotype was detected many times. The rearrangement joins TRBV5-1 to TRBJ2-1; tentatively, D is TRBD2 (6 bases). Germline V lookup: CDR1 SGHRS, CDR2 YFSETQ. Trimming took off 4 bases at V and 6 bases at J, with 17 bases between the two ends. The CDR3 extends over 15 amino acids. CDR3 amino acids: CASSIGTPAVNEQFF. In DNA form, the CDR3 reads TGCGCCAGCAGCATTGGGACTCCGGCGGTCAATGAGCAGTTCTTC.

This clonotype turned up a few times. The CDR3 reads CAWSSGRDRGANVLTF. The DNA of the CDR3 is TGTGCCTGGAGTTCGGGCCGGGACAGGGGGGCCAACGTCCTGACTTTC. The chain carries TRBV30 and TRBJ2-6; 8 bases are a match to TRBD1. CDR3 length equals 16 residues. Germline CDR1 GTSNPN, CDR2 SVGIG (reference sequence). The V gene end was trimmed by 2 bases and the J gene end by 4 bases; junction bases not matched to a gene: 7.